This T cell receptor beta chain stems from a study of response to subunit inactivated influenza vaccine. V shed 4 bases and J shed 5 bases, with 15 bases lying between them. The CDR3 length is 14 residues. Per the germline V gene, CDR1 is SGHTS and CDR2 is YDEGEE. Study conclusions and caveats: Each seasonal influenza vaccination recruits few new T cells, the authors suggested.

This clonotype occurred many times. Its antigen is as yet unknown. A single record per CDR3 protein comes from TCRdb applying MiXCR to the RT-PCR reads. The table lists around 570,000 distinct CDR3 sequences, approximately 7.6% of them singletons, with 10% to 15% in the top ten. The sequence derives from a man aged 45 to 75 who received an inactivated influenza vaccine. Sequencing used PBMCs from blood, obtained roughly 24 months after vaccination. This sequence joins TRBV5-8 and TRBJ1-2, with D unresolved. The CDR3 bases are TGTGCCAGCAGCCACAGAGGGCGGACTTATGGCTACACCTTC. Protein product: CASSHRGRTYGYTF.